The subject of this entry is one TCR beta chain. No antigen is known for it. This clone may be a read error of a much larger clone one base away. Specified time point: sample taken at primary tumor resection. A total of approximately 75 untreated early-stage non-small cell lung cancer patients served as donors. Extraction of whole RNA from tumor, nontumor lung or frozen PBMC preceded unsorted sequencing. This entry belongs to a study of spatial heterogeneity in lung cancer. The study tagged each TCR cDNA molecule with a unique molecular identifier. One entry per CDR3 protein results from TCRdb running MiXCR on the 5' RACE reads. Of about 23,000 distinct CDR3 sequences in the sample, around 4.7% were seen once. Broader study findings: Blood carried ubiquitous expanded tumor TCRs more at resection than follow-up.

Per the germline V gene, CDR1 is ENHRY and CDR2 is SYGVKD. The V end was cut by 5 bases, the J end by 6 bases, with 16 bases between. The CDR3 spans 15 residues. This chain joins TRBV10-3 and TRBJ2-2; no definite D call. The sequences come from PBMCs, collected at surgery. The TCR was taken from a male donor with early-stage non-small cell lung cancer. The CDR3 region has the DNA TGTGCCATCAGTAACTCTGAGTGGGCCCCCGGGGAGCTGTTTTTT. Residues: CAISNSEWAPGELFF.